This T cell receptor beta chain is from a study of multiple sclerosis patients with progressive multifocal leukoencephalopathy. This clone was seen only a few times. The antigen remains undetermined. Clones were read by immunoSEQ multiplex PCR, and TCRdb kept only the in-frame ones, dropping some. The sample lists about 25,000 clones, approximately 89% occurring once. Findings of the study overall: PML-onset expanded TRB clones were detectable before and during natalizumab therapy.

Time point indicated: approximately 12 months of natalizumab therapy. Samples T1 and T2 were drawn at 6 and 12 months of therapy, respectively. V dropped 0 bases and J dropped 6; count of bases not matched to a gene: 4. Germline V gene lookup returns CDR1 SGHDT and CDR2 YYEEEE. This CDR3 contains 14 residues. The gene calls are TRBV5-6 and TRBJ1-2; 8 nucleotides match TRBD1. The source of this sequence is a man aged 25-45 years with multiple sclerosis. The material sequenced was PBMCs, taken from a patient treated with natalizumab. The CDR3 DNA reads as TGTGCCAGCAGCTTGGGCAGGGGGCTGAATGGCTACACCTTC. Residues: CASSLGRGLNGYTF.